What follows are 28 T cell receptor beta chains derived from one specimen sequenced in a study of metastatic and nonmetastatic thyroid tumors. TCRdb reprocessed the PCR reads via MiXCR. Altogether about 92,000 clones are present, more than 12% being singletons, with the ten largest covering 3.6%. Patients underwent thyroid surgery, and none had received any treatment before it. The sequencing sample was made of blood. The source of these receptors is a female donor with papillary thyroid cancer or a benign thyroid nodule (not recorded which). Some clones in this sample may be carry-over from other donors' samples.

This clone was seen ten or more times. J is TRBJ1-2 and V is TRBV28; D is possibly TRBD1 (5 bases). The CDR3 extends over 15 amino acids. Trimming took 5 bases from V and 0 from J, leaving 13 bases between them. Germline-derived CDR1 and CDR2 are MDHEN and SYDVKM. The CDR3 nucleotides read TGTGCCAGCAGTGAACCGGGGGGGACTAACTATGGCTACACCTTC. As protein: CASSEPGGTNYGYTF.

This clone was seen repeatedly, ten times or more. The rearrangement uses TRBV20-1 and TRBJ1-2; a weak D match, TRBD1 (5 bases). The V gene's germline CDR1 is DFQATT and CDR2 SNEGSKA (reference sequence). V lost 8 bases to trimming and J lost 2 bases, with 21 bases between them. This CDR3 is 15 amino acids long. CDR3 nucleotide sequence: TGCAGTCGGTGGGGACCCGAAGGAACCAACTATGGCTACACCTTC. This codes for CSRWGPEGTNYGYTF.

This clone was detected ten times or more. The genes are TRBV11-2 and TRBJ1-1, with 10 bases lining up with TRBD1. The CDR3 has 16 amino acids. The V and J ends lost 4 bases and 0 bases, in that order; junction bases with no gene match: 5. CDR1 is SGHAT and CDR2 is FQNNGV in the germline V gene. CDR3 bases: TGTGCCAGCAGCTCGGGACAGGGGCTTATGAACACTGAAGCTTTCTTT. It encodes CASSSGQGLMNTEAFF.

This clone was detected ten times or more. The chain links TRBV5-6 to TRBJ2-7; 9 nucleotides match TRBD1. From germline, CDR1 is SGHDT and CDR2 YYEEEE. The V and J ends lost 0 bases and 1 base, in that order; junction bases with no gene match: 2. The CDR3 sequence is 15 residues long. CDR3 region: CASSLAGQGSYEQYF. DNA for the CDR3: TGTGCCAGCAGCTTGGCGGGACAGGGATCCTACGAGCAGTACTTC.

As to this clone: Just one base apart from a much larger clone, this may be a read error. The chain carries TRBV2 and TRBJ1-1; the D is unclear. The germline V gene encodes CDR1 SNHLY and CDR2 FYNNEI. CDR3 length equals 14 residues. The CDR3 region is CVSTNRAQNTEAFF. Written as DNA, the CDR3 is TGTGTCAGCACTAATAGGGCCCAAAACACTGAAGCTTTCTTT.

This clone was seen ten or more times. The chain is built from TRBV13 and TRBJ2-1, with 9 bases that match TRBD2. The CDR3 is made up of 15 amino acids. Germline V gene sequence: CDR1 PRHDT, CDR2 FYEKMQ (reference sequence). Losses at the gene ends were 3 bases for V and 8 bases for J; bases not matched to a gene: 8. As DNA, the CDR3 is TGTGCCAGCAGCTTTGGTAGCGGGGGCCCTTATGAGCAGTTCTTC. Its translation is CASSFGSGGPYEQFF.

This clone was seen repeatedly, ten times or more. The DNA for the CDR3 is TGTGCCAGCAGTCCAGGGGACAGTAGCACAGATACGCAGTATTTT. Translation gives CASSPGDSSTDTQYF. This rearrangement joins TRBV6-1 to TRBJ2-3; 7 nucleotides line up with TRBD1. Germline trimming cut 5 bases from V and 0 bases from J; bases unmatched to any gene: 5. Germline lookup yields CDR1 MNHNS and CDR2 SASEGT. The CDR3 loop spans 15 amino acids.

This clone occurred many times. This chain connects TRBV7-2 to TRBJ1-1; 7 bases match TRBD1. The J segment lost 2 bases and the V segment lost 7 bases, leaving 7 bases of the junction unmatched. The germline CDR1 and CDR2 sequences are SGHTA and FQGNSA. The CDR3 consists of 14 residues. The CDR3 DNA reads TGTGCCAGCACCGAGGGGGCGTATAACACTGAAGCTTTCTTT. Residues: CASTEGAYNTEAFF. The full variable domain, completed using reference TRBV7-2 and TRBJ1-1, is GAGVSQSPSNKVTEKGKDVELRCDPISGHTALYWYRQSLGQGLEFLIYFQGNSAPDKSGLPSDRFSAERTGGSVSTLTIQRTQQEDSAVYLCASTEGAYNTEAFFGQGTRLTVV.

The sample holds a few counts of this clone. The genes are TRBV4-1 and TRBJ2-5; a weak D match, TRBD2 (6 bases). This CDR3 contains 15 residues. In germline, CDR1 is MGHRA, CDR2 YSYEKL. Trimming cost V 0 bases and J 2 bases, with 10 bases left between them. The CDR3 loop reads CASSQDQRAQETQYF. The CDR3 bases are TGCGCCAGCAGCCAAGATCAGCGGGCTCAAGAGACCCAGTACTTC.

Comments on this clone: A read error is possible here, since a much larger clone lies one base away. The chain combines TRBV29-1 with TRBJ1-3; 7 nucleotides align to TRBD1. In germline, CDR1 is SQVTM, CDR2 ANQGSEA. CDR3 length: 15 residues. The CDR3 DNA sequence: TGCATCGTTGAAGATCTCAGGGGGATAGGGGACACCATATATTTT. Translated: CIVEDLRGIGDTIYF. Combining the CDR3 with reference TRBV29-1 and TRBJ1-3 gives the whole variable domain SAVISQKPSRDICQRGTSLTIQCQVDSQVTMMFWYRQQPGQSLTLIATANQGSEATYESGFVIDKFPISRPNLTFSTLTVSNMSPEDSSIYLCIVEDLRGIGDTIYFGEGSWLTVV.

A word on this clone: This may come from a read error, since a much larger clone is one base off. The chain is built from TRBV29-1 and TRBJ2-5; 8 nucleotides align to TRBD1. The germline V gene has CDR1 SQVTM and CDR2 ANQGSEA. CDR3 length equals 12 residues. CDR3 region: CIVGQGQETQYF. For the CDR3, the DNA is TGCATCGTTGGACAGGGACAAGAGACCCAGTACTTC.

Worth noting for this clone: A read error is possible here, since a much larger clone lies one base away. Other DNA sequences from this sample encode an identical CDR3 as well. This chain uses TRBV12-3 or TRBV12-4 with TRBJ2-3; possibly TRBD1 for D (5 bases). The V end was cut by 5 bases, the J end by 4 bases, with 19 bases between. This CDR3 has 16 residues. This CDR3 is CASSLDRGFFADTQYF. As DNA, the CDR3 is TGTGCCAGCAGTCTGGATAGGGGTTTCTTCGCAGATACGCAGTATTTT.

Notes on this clone: This clone may be a read error of a much larger clone one base away. This sequence joins TRBV9 and TRBJ2-1; D is uncertain. This CDR3 comprises 15 residues. Trimming shortened V by 2 bases and J by 2 bases, and 11 bases separated the two germline ends. Germline V lookup: CDR1 SGDLS, CDR2 YYNGEE. CDR3 sequence (DNA): TGTGCCAGCAGCGTCCCTATCGGAGCCTACAATGAGCAGTTCTTC. This sequence encodes CASSVPIGAYNEQFF.

V and J are TRBV30 and TRBJ1-2; D remains unclear. CDR1 GTSNPN and CDR2 SVGIG come from the germline V gene (reference sequence). The V end was cut by 1 base, the J end by 7 bases, with 7 bases between. This CDR3 contains 11 residues. CDR3 DNA sequence: TGTGCCTGGAGTGGGGCAGGTGGCTACACCTTC. This gives the protein CAWSGAGGYTF.

This clone was observed many times. The chain couples TRBV19 to TRBJ1-6; tentative D call: TRBD1 (6 bases). V was clipped by 8 bases and J by 9 bases, with 14 bases between them. The CDR3 covers 13 residues. Germline V lookup: CDR1 LNHDA, CDR2 SQIVND (reference sequence). CDR3 region: CASSGTSSSPLHF. CDR3 in DNA: TGTGCCAGTTCCGGGACAAGCAGTTCACCCCTCCACTTT.

Points on this clone: A much more abundant neighbour one base away suggests this may be a read error. This CDR3 is also generated by other DNA sequences in the sample. The J gene is TRBJ2-3, the V gene TRBV9; D unresolved. The germline CDR1 and CDR2 sequences are SGDLS and YYNGEE. There are 11 residues in the CDR3. CDR3 DNA sequence: TGCGCCAGCAGCTCGGGAGATACGCAGTATTTT. This codes for CASSSGDTQYF. Filled out from reference TRBV9 and TRBJ2-3, the complete variable domain reads DSGVTQTPKHLITATGQRVTLRCSPRSGDLSVYWYQQSLDQGLQFLIQYYNGEERAKGNILERFSAQQFPDLHSELNLSSLELGDSALYFCASSSGDTQYFGPGTRLTVL.

V is TRBV5-4 and J is TRBJ2-5; the D is unclear. V lost 3 bases and J lost 5, with 8 bases in between. CDR1 is SGHNT and CDR2 is YYREEE in the germline V gene (reference sequence). This CDR3 has 12 residues. The CDR3 loop is CASSYIKETQYF. CDR3 nucleotide sequence: TGTGCCAGCAGCTATATAAAGGAGACCCAGTACTTC.

In its sample, this clone was seen many times. The chain uses TRBV7-8 and TRBJ1-6, with D unclear. The CDR3 runs 16 residues. CDR1 is SGHVS and CDR2 is FQNEAQ in the germline V gene. Trimming removed 2 bases from V and 6 bases from J, with 14 bases in between. DNA for the CDR3: TGTGCCAGCAGCTTATTCCCCCACGGGCGTAATTCACCCCTCCACTTT. Protein sequence: CASSLFPHGRNSPLHF. Full variable domain (missing parts from reference TRBV7-8 and TRBJ1-6): GAGVSQSPRYKVAKRGQDVALRCDPISGHVSLFWYQQALGQGPEFLTYFQNEAQLDKSGLPSDRFFAERPEGSVSTLKIQRTQQEDSAVYLCASSLFPHGRNSPLHFGNGTRLTVT.

This clone was recorded many times. The gene calls are TRBV7-8 and TRBJ1-1; D is unresolved. CDR1 is SGHVS, CDR2 FQNEAQ, per germline. With 5 bases removed from V and 5 bases from J, the gap between germline ends came to 12 bases. The CDR3 length is 13 residues. CDR3 DNA: TGTGCCAGCAGCGTAGATAGAAGAACTGAAGCTTTCTTT. It codes for CASSVDRRTEAFF.

This clone occurred many times. V and J are TRBV5-1 and TRBJ2-7; D is perhaps TRBD2 (5 bases). Germline V gene lookup returns CDR1 SGHRS and CDR2 YFSETQ. Trimming removed 0 bases from V and 2 bases from J, with 9 bases in between. The CDR3 is 14 amino acids. The CDR3 here is CASSLGTRAYEQYF. The CDR3 DNA reads as TGCGCCAGCAGCTTGGGTACGCGGGCCTACGAGCAGTACTTC.

This clone was found many times. This same CDR3 is encoded by further DNA sequences in the sample. This chain uses TRBV11-2 with TRBJ1-1, with D maybe TRBD1 (5 bases). CDR3 length: 13 residues. CDR1 and CDR2 from the germline V gene are SGHAT and FQNNGV. With 5 bases removed from V and 2 bases from J, the gap between germline ends came to 9 bases. The CDR3 coding sequence is TGTGCCAGCAGCCTGGGGGGAAACACTGAAGCTTTCTTT. Protein sequence: CASSLGGNTEAFF.

This clone was seen at least ten times. The CDR3 here is CASSLVRLRGGQETQYF. CDR3 DNA sequence: TGTGCCAGCAGCTTAGTGAGGTTGCGGGGGGGCCAAGAGACCCAGTACTTC. V is TRBV7-2 and J is TRBJ2-5; 9 bases fit TRBD2. The ends lost 1 base at V and 1 base at J; junction bases unmatched: 7. Per germline, CDR1 SGHTA and CDR2 FQGNSA. This CDR3 contains 17 residues.

At least ten counts were recorded for this clone. The V and J genes are TRBV20-1 and TRBJ2-2; the match to TRBD2 covers 7 bases. CDR1 and CDR2 (germline): DFQATT, SNEGSKA (reference sequence). This CDR3 region has 18 residues. The trim removed 0 bases at V and 3 bases at J, leaving 13 bases unmatched. The CDR3 loop is CSARDPGRWGGDTGELFF. DNA of the CDR3: TGCAGTGCTAGAGATCCAGGGCGCTGGGGAGGGGACACCGGGGAGCTGTTTTTT.

Many counts were recorded for this clone. The chain joins TRBV12-3 or TRBV12-4 to TRBJ2-6; 7 bases match TRBD1. The V gene end was trimmed by 5 bases and the J gene end by 4 bases; junction bases not matched to a gene: 8. The CDR3 contains 16 residues. The CDR3 bases are TGTGCCAGCAGTCGGGGCACAGGGGCCGGGGCCAACGTCCTGACTTTC. Translating it yields CASSRGTGAGANVLTF.

This clone was seen only a few times. A much larger clone lies a single base off, so this may be a read error. Other DNA sequences in the same sample also yield this CDR3. The rearrangement joins TRBV24-1 to TRBJ2-3; TRBD2 matches at 7 bases. The V gene end was trimmed by 3 bases and the J gene end by 2 bases; junction bases not matched to a gene: 7. The CDR3 is 16 amino acids. Germline CDR1 and CDR2: KGHDR and SFDVKD. For the CDR3, the DNA is TGTGCCACCAGTGATAGGACTAGAGGGGCCACAGATACGCAGTATTTT. This codes for CATSDRTRGATDTQYF.

This clone has just a few counts. This may be a read error, as it is one base from a much larger clone. The chain uses TRBV5-1 and TRBJ2-1, with D maybe TRBD1 (8 bases). CDR3 size: 15 residues. The germline V gene encodes CDR1 SGHRS and CDR2 YFSETQ. Trimming took 4 bases from V and 12 from J, leaving 23 bases between them. CDR3 in amino acids: CASSAEVHRGGPQFF. CDR3 sequence (DNA): TGCGCCAGCAGCGCGGAGGTGCACAGGGGGGGCCCGCAGTTCTTC.

Concerning this clone: This may arise from a read error, as a much more abundant clone is one base away. The chain joins TRBV29-1 to TRBJ2-3; D gene unclear. The CDR3 is 13 residues long. V was pared by 1 base and J by 2 bases, with 7 bases between. Germline V gene data show CDR1 as SQVTM and CDR2 as ANQGSEA. For the CDR3, the DNA is TGCAGCGTTGAAGTTGGGATCACAGATACGCAGTATTTT. Amino acid sequence: CSVEVGITDTQYF.

In the case of this clone: Likely a read error: the CDR3 ends without its conserved phenylalanine or tryptophan. The V gene is TRBV28, the J gene TRBJ1-5; 9 positions agree with TRBD1. The CDR3 consists of 21 residues. CDR1 and CDR2 (germline): MDHEN, SYDVKM. After removal of 2 bases from V and 11 bases from J, the junction contained 28 bases not matched to a gene. The CDR3 region is CASSLLPPFPDRGHQQVAQHY. The CDR3 DNA reads as TGTGCCAGCAGTTTACTCCCCCCCTTCCCGGACAGGGGCCACCAACAGGTTGCCCAGCATTAT.